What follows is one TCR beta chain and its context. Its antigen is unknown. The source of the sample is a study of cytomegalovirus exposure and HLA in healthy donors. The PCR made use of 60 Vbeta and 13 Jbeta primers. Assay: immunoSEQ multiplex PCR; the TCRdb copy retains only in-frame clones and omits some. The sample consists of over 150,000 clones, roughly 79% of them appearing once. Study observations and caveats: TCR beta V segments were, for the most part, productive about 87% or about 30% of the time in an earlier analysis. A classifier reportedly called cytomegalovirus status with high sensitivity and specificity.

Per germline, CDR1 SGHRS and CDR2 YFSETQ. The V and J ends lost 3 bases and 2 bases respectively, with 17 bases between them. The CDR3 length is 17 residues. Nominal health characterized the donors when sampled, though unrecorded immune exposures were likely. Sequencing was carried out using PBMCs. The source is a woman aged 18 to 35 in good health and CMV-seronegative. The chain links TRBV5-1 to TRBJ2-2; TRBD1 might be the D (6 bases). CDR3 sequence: CASSWTAMGANTGELFF. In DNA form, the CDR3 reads TGCGCCAGCAGCTGGACGGCTATGGGGGCTAACACCGGGGAGCTGTTTTTT.